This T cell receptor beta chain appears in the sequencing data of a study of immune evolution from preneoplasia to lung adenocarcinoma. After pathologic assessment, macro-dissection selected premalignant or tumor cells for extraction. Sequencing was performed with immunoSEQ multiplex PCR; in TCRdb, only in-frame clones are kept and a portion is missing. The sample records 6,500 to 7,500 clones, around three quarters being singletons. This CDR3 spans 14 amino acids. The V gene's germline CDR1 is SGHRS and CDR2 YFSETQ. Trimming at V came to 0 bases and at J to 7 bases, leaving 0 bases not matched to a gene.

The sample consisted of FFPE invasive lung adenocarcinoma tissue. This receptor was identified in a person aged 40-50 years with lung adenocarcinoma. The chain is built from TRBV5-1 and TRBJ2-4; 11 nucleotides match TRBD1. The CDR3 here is CASSLGTGGNIQYF. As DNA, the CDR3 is TGCGCCAGCAGCTTGGGGACAGGGGGCAACATTCAGTACTTC.